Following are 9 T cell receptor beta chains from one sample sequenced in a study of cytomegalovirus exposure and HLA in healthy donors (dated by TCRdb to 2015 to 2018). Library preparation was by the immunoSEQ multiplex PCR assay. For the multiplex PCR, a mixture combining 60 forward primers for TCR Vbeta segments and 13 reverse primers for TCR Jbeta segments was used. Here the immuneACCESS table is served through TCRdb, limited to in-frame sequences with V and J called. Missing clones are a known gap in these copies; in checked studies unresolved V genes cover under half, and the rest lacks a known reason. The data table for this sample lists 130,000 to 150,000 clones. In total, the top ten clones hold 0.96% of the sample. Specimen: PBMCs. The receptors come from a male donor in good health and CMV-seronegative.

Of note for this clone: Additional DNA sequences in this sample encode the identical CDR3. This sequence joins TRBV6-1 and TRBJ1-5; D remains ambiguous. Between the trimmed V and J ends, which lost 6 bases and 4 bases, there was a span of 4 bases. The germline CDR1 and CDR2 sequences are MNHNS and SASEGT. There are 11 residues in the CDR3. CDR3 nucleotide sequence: TGTGCCAGCAGAGAGAATCAGCCCCAGCATTTT. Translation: CASRENQPQHF.

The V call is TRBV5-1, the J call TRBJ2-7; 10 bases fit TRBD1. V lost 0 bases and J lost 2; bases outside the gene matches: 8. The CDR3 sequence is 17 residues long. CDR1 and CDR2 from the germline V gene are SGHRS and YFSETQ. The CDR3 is CASSLAGGQGPTYEQYF. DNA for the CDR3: TGCGCCAGCAGCTTGGCCGGGGGACAGGGGCCAACCTACGAGCAGTACTTC.

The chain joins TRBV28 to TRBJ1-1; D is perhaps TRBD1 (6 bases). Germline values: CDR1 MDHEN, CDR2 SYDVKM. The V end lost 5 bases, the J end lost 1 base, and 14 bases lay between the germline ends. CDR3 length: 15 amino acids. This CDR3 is CASSPTGGRNTEAFF. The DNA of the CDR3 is TGTGCCAGCAGTCCAACGGGGGGCCGGAACACTGAAGCTTTCTTT.

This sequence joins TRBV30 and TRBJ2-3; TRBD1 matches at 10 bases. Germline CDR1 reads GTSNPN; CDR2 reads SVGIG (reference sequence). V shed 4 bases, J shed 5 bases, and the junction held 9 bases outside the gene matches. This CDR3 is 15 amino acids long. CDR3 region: CAWKRTGGAGDTQYF. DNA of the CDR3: TGTGCCTGGAAGCGGACAGGGGGGGCGGGAGATACGCAGTATTTT.

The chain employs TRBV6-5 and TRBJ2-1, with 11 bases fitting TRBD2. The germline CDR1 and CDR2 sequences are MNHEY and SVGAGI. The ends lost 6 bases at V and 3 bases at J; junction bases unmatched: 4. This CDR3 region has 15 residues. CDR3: CASSPGLAGYNEQFF. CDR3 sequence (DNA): TGTGCCAGCAGCCCAGGACTAGCGGGCTACAATGAGCAGTTCTTC.

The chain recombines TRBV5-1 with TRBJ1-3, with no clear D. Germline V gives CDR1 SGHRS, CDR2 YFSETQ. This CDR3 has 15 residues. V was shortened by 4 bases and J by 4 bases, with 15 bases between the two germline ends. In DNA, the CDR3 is TGCGCCAGCAGCCCATCGTTGGCGGGGGGAAACACCATATATTTT. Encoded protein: CASSPSLAGGNTIYF.

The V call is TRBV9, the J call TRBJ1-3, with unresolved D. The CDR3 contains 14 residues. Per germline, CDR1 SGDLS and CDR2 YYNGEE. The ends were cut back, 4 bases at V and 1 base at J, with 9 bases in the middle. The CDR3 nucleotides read TGTGCCAGCAGCCTAGGGCCTTCTGGAAACACCATATATTTT. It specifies CASSLGPSGNTIYF.

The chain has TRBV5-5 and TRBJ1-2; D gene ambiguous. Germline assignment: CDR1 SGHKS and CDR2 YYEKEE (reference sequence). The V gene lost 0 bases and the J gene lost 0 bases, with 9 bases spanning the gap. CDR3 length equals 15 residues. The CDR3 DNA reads TGTGCCAGCAGCTTGGAAGGAGGCTCTAACTATGGCTACACCTTC. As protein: CASSLEGGSNYGYTF.

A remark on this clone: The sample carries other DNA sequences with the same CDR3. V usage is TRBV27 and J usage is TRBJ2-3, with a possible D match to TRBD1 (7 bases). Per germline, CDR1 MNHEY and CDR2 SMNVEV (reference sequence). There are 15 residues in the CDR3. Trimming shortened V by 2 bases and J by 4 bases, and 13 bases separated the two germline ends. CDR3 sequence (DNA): TGTGCCAGCAGTTTAGGGCAGGGGGGTCCAGATACGCAGTATTTT. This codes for CASSLGQGGPDTQYF.